These 9 T cell receptor beta chains originate from one sample sequenced in a study of blood T cell repertoires in COVID-19. Using immunoSEQ multiplex PCR, the repertoire was profiled, and TCRdb retains in-frame clones only, with some absent. Here the sample spans approximately 300,000 clones, roughly 85% being singletons. Sequenced: PBMCs or T cells enriched from blood (not recorded which). These receptors were taken from a young woman who had been exposed to COVID-19.

The rearrangement joins TRBV6-5 to TRBJ2-7; a possible D gene is TRBD1 (6 bases). V shed 7 bases and J shed 0 bases, with 16 bases lying between them. The germline CDR1 and CDR2 sequences are MNHEY and SVGAGI. The CDR3 loop spans 15 amino acids. For the CDR3, the DNA is TGTGCCAGCACCCCAACAGGGTCGTCCTCCTACGAGCAGTACTTC. It translates to CASTPTGSSSYEQYF.

The CDR3, as DNA: TGTGCCAGCAGGGACAGGGGAACGTATGGAAACACCATATATTTT. Translating it yields CASRDRGTYGNTIYF. J is TRBJ1-3 and V is TRBV6-5; 9 positions agree with TRBD1. The CDR3 consists of 15 residues. Germline assignment: CDR1 MNHEY and CDR2 SVGAGI. Trimming cost V 6 bases and J 3 bases; bases outside gene matches: 6.

J is TRBJ2-4 and V is TRBV5-4; D is uncertain. In germline, CDR1 is SGHNT, CDR2 YYREEE (reference sequence). V lost 4 bases and J 8 bases, leaving 13 bases between the germline ends. This CDR3 spans 13 amino acids. CDR3 nucleotide sequence: TGTGCCAGCAGCGGCCCGTGGTTGGACATTCAGTACTTC. It encodes CASSGPWLDIQYF.

The CDR3 DNA reads as TGTGCCAGCCGACACCTACGGGACTCCGAGAGCACAGATACGCAGTATTTT. It translates to CASRHLRDSESTDTQYF. The V gene is TRBV5-4, the J gene TRBJ2-3, with D perhaps matching TRBD2 (6 bases). Trimming removed 7 bases from V and 0 bases from J, with 21 bases in between. Germline V gene lookup returns CDR1 SGHNT and CDR2 YYREEE (reference sequence). The CDR3 runs 17 residues.

The chain joins TRBV7-9 to TRBJ2-2, with TRBD2 matching over 13 bases. The CDR3 runs to 17 residues. The ends lost 0 bases at V and 6 bases at J; junction bases unmatched: 4. Germline V lookup: CDR1 SEHNR, CDR2 FQNEAQ (reference sequence). Here the CDR3 reads CASSLAGLAGVAGELFF. The CDR3 bases are TGTGCCAGCAGCTTAGCCGGACTAGCGGGAGTAGCCGGGGAGCTGTTTTTT.

This chain joins TRBV19 and TRBJ2-1; tentatively, D is TRBD1 (5 bases). The V gene lost 3 bases and the J gene lost 2 bases, with 14 bases spanning the gap. Germline lookup yields CDR1 LNHDA and CDR2 SQIVND (reference sequence). This CDR3 comprises 16 residues. DNA of the CDR3: TGTGCCAGTAGTATGGAACTACTCAGGGCCTACAATGAGCAGTTCTTC. Translated: CASSMELLRAYNEQFF.

The V and J genes are TRBV6-1 and TRBJ2-2, with D maybe TRBD1 (6 bases). Looked up from germline, CDR1 is MNHNS and CDR2 is SASEGT. Trimming shortened V by 7 bases and J by 2 bases, and 17 bases separated the two germline ends. The CDR3 has 16 amino acids. CDR3 in amino acids: CASTDRKNRNTGELFF. DNA for the CDR3: TGTGCCAGCACTGACAGGAAGAACCGAAACACCGGGGAGCTGTTTTTT.

The V gene is TRBV6-4, the J gene TRBJ2-1, with D tentatively TRBD2 (6 bases). V lost 6 bases to trimming and J lost 8 bases, with 14 bases between them. CDR1 MRHNA and CDR2 SNTAGT come from the germline V gene. The CDR3 has 13 amino acids. CDR3 in DNA: TGTGCCAGCAGCGGGACTCATAGCGATGAGCAGTTCTTC. Translated: CASSGTHSDEQFF.

The J gene is TRBJ1-2, the V gene TRBV24-1, with 7 bases aligning to TRBD1. Germline-derived CDR1 and CDR2 are KGHDR and SFDVKD. Germline trimming cut 4 bases from V and 7 bases from J; bases unmatched to any gene: 8. This CDR3 has 14 residues. CDR3 amino acids: CATSDRGGPGGYTF. In nucleotides, the CDR3 is TGTGCCACCAGTGACCGAGGGGGCCCCGGTGGCTACACCTTC.